Many counts were recorded for the clone carrying this TCR beta chain. Its antigen remains unidentified. These data originate in a study of T cells in Graves' hyperthyroidism and ophthalmopathy. The overall study: The authors collected peripheral blood at initial diagnosis, before any treatment.

Unmatched junction bases numbered 6, after V lost 3 bases and J lost 5 bases. CDR1 is SGHDT and CDR2 is YYEEEE in the germline V gene. The CDR3 contains 14 residues. Authors of the study amplified TCR beta CDR3 regions from RNA transcripts. Initially, a first-round RT-PCR of the TCR CDR3 employed the HTBI primer set. TCRdb reprocessed the multiplex PCR reads via MiXCR and lists one record per CDR3 protein. Of hundreds of thousands of distinct CDR3 sequences listed, roughly 14% were seen once; the top ten hold approximately 7.5%. Absent ophthalmopathy progression within 18 months defined stable Graves' hyperthyroidism. Each patient was aged 18 to 65 and had newly diagnosed hyperthyroidism of under 2 months' duration. Points from the study as a whole: The blood repertoire included most of the expanded thyroid clonotypes above 0.001.

The specimen sequenced was blood. The V and J genes are TRBV5-6 and TRBJ2-5; the match to TRBD1 covers 8 bases. The sequence derives from a woman in her late teens or twenties with Graves' hyperthyroidism. Written as DNA, the CDR3 is TGTGCCAGCAGCTATCAGGGGGCGATGGAGACCCAGTACTTC. It translates to CASSYQGAMETQYF.